The T cell receptor (beta chain) under discussion was sequenced for a study of cytomegalovirus exposure and HLA in healthy donors. Broader study findings: Accounts indicate the classifier identified cytomegalovirus status with strong specificity and sensitivity. Analysis performed later showed TCR beta chains linked to HLA being more clonally expanded than equally common others.

It was with 60 Vbeta and 13 Jbeta primers that the PCR ran. Profiled with immunoSEQ multiplex PCR; TCRdb holds only in-frame clones, not every one. The sample has around 190,000 clones; 80% to 90% are singletons. The germline gives CDR1 SGHTS, CDR2 YDEGEE. The CDR3 covers 14 residues. V lost 5 bases to trimming and J lost 4 bases; unmatched junction nucleotides: 7. Comment on this clone: Its specificity is not known.

The rearrangement links TRBV5-8 to TRBJ2-7, with TRBD1 matching 9 bases. The sequencing sample was made of PBMCs. This clonotype was sampled from a girl aged 2 to 9 in good health and CMV-seropositive. CDR3 residues: CASRHRGRPYEQYF. DNA for the CDR3: TGTGCCAGCAGGCACAGGGGGCGCCCATACGAGCAGTACTTC.